Sequencing of this TCR beta chain was carried out in a study of cytomegalovirus exposure and HLA in healthy donors. Study-level information: Genetic ancestry analysis placed approximately 79% of the roughly 400 donors that were genotyped in the Caucasian-associated cluster.

It was with 60 Vbeta and 13 Jbeta primers that the PCR ran. TCRdb's table, derived via immunoSEQ multiplex PCR, lists solely in-frame clones and lacks some. The data show some 120,000 clones, around 80% seen once. With regard to this clone: The antigen is not known.

General study results and limits: A later analysis linked a missense variant in DCLRE1C to the trimming of TCR beta V and J genes.

V was clipped by 0 bases and J by 11 bases, with 12 bases between them. The CDR3 has 13 residues. Germline assignment: CDR1 SGDLS and CDR2 YYNGEE. This clonotype originated in a young woman in good health and CMV-seronegative. Source material: PBMCs. The chain carries TRBV9 and TRBJ2-1; D not certain. The CDR3 protein is CASSVGTLPQQFF. In DNA, the CDR3 is TGTGCCAGCAGCGTAGGTACTCTACCCCAGCAGTTCTTC.